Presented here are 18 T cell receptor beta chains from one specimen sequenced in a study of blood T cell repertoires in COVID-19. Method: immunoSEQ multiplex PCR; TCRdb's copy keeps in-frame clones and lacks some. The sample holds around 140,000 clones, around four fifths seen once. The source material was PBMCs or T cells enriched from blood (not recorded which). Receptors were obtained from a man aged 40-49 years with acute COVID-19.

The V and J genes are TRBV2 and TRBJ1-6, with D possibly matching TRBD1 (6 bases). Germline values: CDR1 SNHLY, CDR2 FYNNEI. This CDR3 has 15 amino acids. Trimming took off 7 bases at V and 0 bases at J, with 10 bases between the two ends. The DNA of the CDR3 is TGTGCCAGCATAGTGGACAGCTCCTATAATTCACCCCTCCACTTT. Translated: CASIVDSSYNSPLHF.

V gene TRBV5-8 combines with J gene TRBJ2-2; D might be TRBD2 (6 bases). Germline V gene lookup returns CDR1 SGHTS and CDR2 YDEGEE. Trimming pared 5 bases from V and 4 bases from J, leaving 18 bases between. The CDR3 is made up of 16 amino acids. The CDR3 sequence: CASRDGAGASTGELFF. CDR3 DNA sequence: TGTGCCAGCAGGGACGGAGCGGGTGCGAGCACCGGGGAGCTGTTTTTT.

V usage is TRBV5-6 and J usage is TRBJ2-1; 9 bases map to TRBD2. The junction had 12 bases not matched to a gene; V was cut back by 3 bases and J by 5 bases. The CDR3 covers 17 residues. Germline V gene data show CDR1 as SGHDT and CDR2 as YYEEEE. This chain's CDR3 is CASSSLGAGGPHNEQFF. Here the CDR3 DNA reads TGTGCCAGCAGCTCGCTTGGGGCGGGAGGGCCCCACAATGAGCAGTTCTTC.

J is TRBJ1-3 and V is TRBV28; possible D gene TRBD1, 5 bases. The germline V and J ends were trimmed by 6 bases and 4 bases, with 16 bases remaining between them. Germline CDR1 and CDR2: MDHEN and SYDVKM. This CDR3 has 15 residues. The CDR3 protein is CASSVVGLRGNTIYF. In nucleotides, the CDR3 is TGTGCCAGCAGCGTCGTGGGGCTGCGAGGAAACACCATATATTTT. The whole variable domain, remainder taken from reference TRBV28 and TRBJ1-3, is DVKVTQSSRYLVKRTGEKVFLECVQDMDHENMFWYRQDPGLGLRLIYFSYDVKMKEKGDIPEGYSVSREKKERFSLILESASTNQTSMYLCASSVVGLRGNTIYFGEGSWLTVV.

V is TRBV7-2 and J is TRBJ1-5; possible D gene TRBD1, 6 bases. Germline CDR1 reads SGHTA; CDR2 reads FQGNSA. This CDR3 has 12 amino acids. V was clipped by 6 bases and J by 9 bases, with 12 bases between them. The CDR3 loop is CASRVIRGPQHF. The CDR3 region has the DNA TGTGCCAGCAGGGTGATCAGGGGGCCCCAGCATTTT.

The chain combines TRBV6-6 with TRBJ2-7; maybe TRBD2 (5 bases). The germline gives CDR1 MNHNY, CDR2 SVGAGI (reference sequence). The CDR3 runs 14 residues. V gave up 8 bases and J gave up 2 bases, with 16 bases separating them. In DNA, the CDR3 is TGTGCCAGCTATTCCGGGGAAGCTGCCTACGAGCAGTACTTC. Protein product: CASYSGEAAYEQYF.

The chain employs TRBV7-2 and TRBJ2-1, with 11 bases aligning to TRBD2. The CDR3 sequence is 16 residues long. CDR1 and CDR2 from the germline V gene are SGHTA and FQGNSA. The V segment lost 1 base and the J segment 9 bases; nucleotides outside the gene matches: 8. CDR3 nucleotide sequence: TGTGCCAGCAGCTTAGACCTAGCGGGGGGCACGGGTGAGCAGTTCTTC. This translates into CASSLDLAGGTGEQFF.

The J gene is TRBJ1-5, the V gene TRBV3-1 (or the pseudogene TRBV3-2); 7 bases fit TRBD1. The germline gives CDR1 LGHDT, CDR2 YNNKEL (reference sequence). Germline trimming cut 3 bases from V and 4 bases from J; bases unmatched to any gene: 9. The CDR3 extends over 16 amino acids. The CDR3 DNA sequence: TGTGCCAGCAGCCATTCCACAGGGGTCCTTAATCAGCCCCAGCATTTT. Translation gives CASSHSTGVLNQPQHF.

In nucleotides, the CDR3 is TGCGCCAGCAGCTTGGTAGGGGGCAGGAATCAGCCCCAGCATTTT. It codes for CASSLVGGRNQPQHF. The chain carries TRBV5-1 and TRBJ1-5; 7 positions match TRBD1. This CDR3 is 15 amino acids long. The trim removed 0 bases at V and 4 bases at J, leaving 4 bases unmatched. Germline V gives CDR1 SGHRS, CDR2 YFSETQ.

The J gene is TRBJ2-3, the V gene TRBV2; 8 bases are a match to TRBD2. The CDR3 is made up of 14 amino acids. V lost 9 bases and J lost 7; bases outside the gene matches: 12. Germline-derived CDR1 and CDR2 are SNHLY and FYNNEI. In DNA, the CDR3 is TGTGCCAGACAGTCTGAGCGGGAGAGGAATACGCAGTATTTT. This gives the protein CARQSERERNTQYF.

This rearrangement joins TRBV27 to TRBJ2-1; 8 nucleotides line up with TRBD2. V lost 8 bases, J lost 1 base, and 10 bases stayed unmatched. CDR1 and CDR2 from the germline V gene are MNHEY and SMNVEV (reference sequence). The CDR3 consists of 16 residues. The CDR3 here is CASGESGSISYNEQFF. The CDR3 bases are TGTGCCAGCGGGGAGAGCGGGAGTATTTCCTACAATGAGCAGTTCTTC.

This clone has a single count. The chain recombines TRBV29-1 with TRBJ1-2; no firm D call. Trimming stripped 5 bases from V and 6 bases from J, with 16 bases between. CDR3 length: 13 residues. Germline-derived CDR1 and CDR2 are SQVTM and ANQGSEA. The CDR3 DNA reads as TGCAGCGTTCAAATGATACGAGGAGATGGCTACACCTTC. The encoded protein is CSVQMIRGDGYTF.

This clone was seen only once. CDR3 DNA sequence: TGTGCCAGCTCACCCACAGGGTCGAGCAATCAGCCCCAGCATTTT. It codes for CASSPTGSSNQPQHF. The chain combines TRBV18 with TRBJ1-5, with D possibly being TRBD1 (6 bases). CDR1 KGHSH and CDR2 LQKENI come from the germline V gene. V was shortened by 3 bases and J by 1 base, with 10 bases between the two germline ends. CDR3 length: 15 residues.

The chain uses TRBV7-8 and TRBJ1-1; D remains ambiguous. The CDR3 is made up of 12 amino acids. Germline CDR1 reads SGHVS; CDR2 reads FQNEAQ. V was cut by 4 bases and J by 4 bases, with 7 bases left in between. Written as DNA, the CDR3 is TGTGCCAGCAGCTCCGTAGCCACTGAAGCTTTCTTT. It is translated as CASSSVATEAFF.

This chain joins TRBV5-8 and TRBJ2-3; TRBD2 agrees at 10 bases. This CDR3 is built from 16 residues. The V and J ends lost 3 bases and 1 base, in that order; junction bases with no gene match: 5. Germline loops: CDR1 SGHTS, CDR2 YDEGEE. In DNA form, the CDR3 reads TGTGCCAGCAGCTCCCCCGGGACTAGCGGCACAGATACGCAGTATTTT. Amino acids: CASSSPGTSGTDTQYF.

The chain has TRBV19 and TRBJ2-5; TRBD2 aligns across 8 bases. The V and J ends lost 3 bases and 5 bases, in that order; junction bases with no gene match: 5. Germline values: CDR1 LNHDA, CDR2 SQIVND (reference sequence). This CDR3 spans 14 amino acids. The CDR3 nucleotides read TGTGCCAGTAGTATGGGACTAGTCGTCGAGACCCAGTACTTC. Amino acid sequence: CASSMGLVVETQYF.

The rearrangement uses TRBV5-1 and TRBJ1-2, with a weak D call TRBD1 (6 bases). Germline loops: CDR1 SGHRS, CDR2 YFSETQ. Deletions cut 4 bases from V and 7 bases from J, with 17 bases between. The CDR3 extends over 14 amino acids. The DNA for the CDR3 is TGCGCCAGCAGCCCTGATACAGGGTTAAGTGGCTACACCTTC. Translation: CASSPDTGLSGYTF.

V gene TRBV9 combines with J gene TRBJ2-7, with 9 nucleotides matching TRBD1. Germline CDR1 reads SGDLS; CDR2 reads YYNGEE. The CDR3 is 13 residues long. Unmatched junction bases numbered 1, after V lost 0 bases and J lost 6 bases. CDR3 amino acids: CASSVGTGVEQYF. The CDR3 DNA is TGTGCCAGCAGCGTAGGGACAGGGGTCGAGCAGTACTTC.